This T cell receptor (beta chain) was found in a study of cytomegalovirus exposure and HLA in healthy donors. Points from the study as a whole: Analysis performed later showed TCR beta chains linked to HLA being more clonally expanded than equally common others. Cytomegalovirus-associated status was assigned to approximately 160 TCR beta chains.

J was trimmed by 2 bases and V by 10 bases; bases with no gene match: 11. Germline assignment: CDR1 LNHDA and CDR2 SQIVND (reference sequence). This CDR3 spans 14 amino acids. It was with 60 Vbeta and 13 Jbeta primers that the PCR ran. TCRdb's copy holds only in-frame clones and misses some; the assay was immunoSEQ multiplex PCR. This repertoire includes under 130,000 clones. To note about this clone: Its target is not known.

Sequenced sample: PBMCs. The receptor comes from a man aged 45-65 years in good health and CMV-seronegative. The chain combines TRBV19 with TRBJ2-7; 7 nucleotides match TRBD2. CDR3 protein: CATSNWRETYEQYF. CDR3 coding DNA: TGTGCCACCTCCAACTGGCGGGAGACCTACGAGCAGTACTTC.